This TCR beta chain derives from a study of beta chain features in type 1 diabetes. Trimming left V 4 bases short and J 3 bases short, with 12 bases between. The CDR3 length is 14 residues. Germline CDR1 is SEHNR and CDR2 is FQNEAQ (reference sequence). The investigators reverse transcribed all of the isolated RNA, so they sequenced expressed TCRB transcripts. Profiled with immunoSEQ multiplex PCR; TCRdb holds only in-frame clones, not every one. The data contain hundreds of thousands of clones, roughly 13% of them singletons. This clone has a handful of counts. The material sequenced was naive CD4+ T cells from blood. The V gene is TRBV7-9, the J gene TRBJ1-1; no clear D. The sequence was obtained from a woman aged 40 to 49 in good health. The CDR3 DNA is TGTGCCAGCAGCTCCCTGGGCGGGGACACTGAAGCTTTCTTT. Protein sequence: CASSSLGGDTEAFF.